The 23 T cell receptor beta chains presented below share a single source sample, sequenced in a study of somatic mutations in cytotoxic T cells in rheumatoid arthritis. Produced via immunoSEQ multiplex PCR; TCRdb's table is partial and in-frame only. The sample records about 16,000 clones, 82% being singletons. Sample: CD8+ T cells sorted from blood. The receptors here all came from a woman aged 45-65 years with rheumatoid arthritis.

J is TRBJ2-7 and V is TRBV5-1; TRBD1 or TRBD2 may be the D gene (5 bases each). The CDR3 runs to 15 residues. V was pared by 0 bases and J by 7 bases, with 17 bases between. Per the germline V gene, CDR1 is SGHRS and CDR2 is YFSETQ. In DNA form, the CDR3 reads TGCGCCAGCAGCTTGGCCTTGAGGGGCAGGGAAGAGCAGTACTTC. Residues: CASSLALRGREEQYF.

This chain links TRBV19 with TRBJ2-2; D is undetermined. The ends were cut back, 8 bases at V and 3 bases at J, with 4 bases in the middle. Germline-derived CDR1 and CDR2 are LNHDA and SQIVND (reference sequence). This CDR3 region has 11 residues. The CDR3 protein is CASYDTGELFF. The CDR3 region has the DNA TGTGCCAGTTACGACACCGGGGAGCTGTTTTTT.

This clone was picked up a small number of times. The chain employs TRBV27 and TRBJ1-1; TRBD1 matches 8 bases. With V trimmed by 5 bases and J by 5 bases, 7 bases remained unmatched. The germline V gene encodes CDR1 MNHEY and CDR2 SMNVEV (reference sequence). The CDR3 totals 14 residues. CDR3 protein: CASSLRTGWTEAFF. The CDR3 nucleotides are TGTGCCAGCAGTCTAAGGACAGGGTGGACTGAAGCTTTCTTT.

The chain has TRBV28 and TRBJ1-4, with 7 bases aligning to TRBD1. V gave up 5 bases and J gave up 4 bases; unmatched junction bases: 7. Looked up from germline, CDR1 is MDHEN and CDR2 is SYDVKM. The CDR3 totals 15 residues. The CDR3 bases are TGTGCCAGCAGTAGGGGGACAGCTAGTAATGAAAAACTGTTTTTT. Its translation: CASSRGTASNEKLFF.

In regard to this clone: The junction shows a germline mismatch at one end, possibly a read error. The chain recombines TRBV28 with TRBJ1-3; TRBD1 matches at 9 bases. Germline-derived CDR1 and CDR2 are MDHEN and SYDVKM. This CDR3 has 15 amino acids. CDR3 sequence: CASSLGTGSENTIYF. The CDR3 coding sequence is TGTGCCAGCAGTTTGGGGACAGGGTCTGAAAACACCATATATTTT.

The chain carries TRBV27 and TRBJ2-1; D is unresolved. The CDR3 has 17 residues. CDR1 and CDR2 from the germline V gene are MNHEY and SMNVEV (reference sequence). Trimming took off 5 bases at V and 0 bases at J, with 17 bases between the two ends. CDR3 DNA: TGTGCCAGCAGTCTCATCCCCACTCCTAGCTCCTACAATGAGCAGTTCTTC. Its protein product is CASSLIPTPSSYNEQFF.

This clone was seen a single time. The rearrangement joins TRBV4-3 to TRBJ2-1; 10 nucleotides match TRBD2. This CDR3 spans 14 amino acids. Germline values: CDR1 LGHNA, CDR2 YSLEER. V dropped 1 base and J dropped 15; count of bases not matched to a gene: 9. CDR3 nucleotides: TGCGCCAGCAGCCAAGGAGCGGGAGGGCCCCCGGGGTTCTTC. Protein sequence: CASSQGAGGPPGFF.

The rearrangement joins TRBV4-2 to TRBJ1-1; the D gene is possibly TRBD1 (5 bases). Trimming pared 1 base from V and 1 base from J, leaving 13 bases between. The V gene's germline CDR1 is LGHNA and CDR2 YNFKEQ. The CDR3 is 16 amino acids. This CDR3 is CASSQVEGTGNTEAFF. As DNA, the CDR3 is TGTGCCAGCAGCCAAGTGGAGGGCACAGGGAACACTGAAGCTTTCTTT.

This clone is classed as hyperexpanded. This sequence joins TRBV4-1 and TRBJ1-5; the D is unclear. V lost 4 bases and J 0 bases, leaving 10 bases between the germline ends. The CDR3 consists of 15 residues. The germline V gene encodes CDR1 MGHRA and CDR2 YSYEKL. CDR3 sequence: CASSPYTNSNQPQHF. The CDR3, as DNA: TGCGCCAGCAGCCCTTATACAAATAGCAATCAGCCCCAGCATTTT.

The chain links TRBV7-9 to TRBJ1-1; possibly TRBD1 for D (6 bases). Germline V lookup: CDR1 SEHNR, CDR2 FQNEAQ (reference sequence). V was trimmed by 6 bases and J by 2 bases, leaving 22 bases between them. The CDR3 extends over 17 amino acids. The CDR3: CASRPRASHRVNTEAFF. CDR3 nucleotide sequence: TGTGCCAGCAGGCCCCGCGCTTCCCACAGGGTTAACACTGAAGCTTTCTTT.

The rearrangement uses TRBV6-7 and TRBJ1-2, with a tentative D call TRBD1 (6 bases). TRBV6-7 is flagged as an ORF with uncertain function. V was trimmed by 6 bases and J by 1 base, leaving 18 bases between them. The CDR3 length is 16 residues. The CDR3 loop reads CASSCAVQQGNYGYTF. The CDR3 region has the DNA TGTGCCAGCAGCTGCGCAGTCCAACAGGGTAACTATGGCTACACCTTC.

The V call is TRBV27, the J call TRBJ2-3, with 9 nucleotides matching TRBD2. The V gene end was trimmed by 3 bases and the J gene end by 6 bases; junction bases not matched to a gene: 7. CDR1 MNHEY and CDR2 SMNVEV come from the germline V gene (reference sequence). The CDR3 spans 15 residues. The CDR3 region is CASSFAREGRDTQYF. CDR3 coding DNA: TGTGCCAGCAGTTTCGCGCGGGAGGGCCGGGATACGCAGTATTTT.

The chain links TRBV27 to TRBJ2-1; D may be TRBD1 (6 bases). The germline V gene has CDR1 MNHEY and CDR2 SMNVEV (reference sequence). This CDR3 is built from 11 residues. Trimming removed 7 bases from V and 5 bases from J, with 6 bases in between. The CDR3 spells CASNRDNEQFF. CDR3 nucleotides: TGTGCCAGCAACAGGGACAATGAGCAGTTCTTC.

The chain couples TRBV27 to TRBJ1-1; D gene unclear. The CDR3 has 11 residues. V gave up 6 bases and J gave up 1 base, with 3 bases separating them. Germline V CDR1 and CDR2: MNHEY, SMNVEV (reference sequence). CDR3 nucleotides: TGTGCCAGCAGACAGAACACTGAAGCTTTCTTT. It codes for CASRQNTEAFF.

The chain employs TRBV6-1 and TRBJ2-3; D call uncertain. CDR3 length: 12 residues. The V gene's germline CDR1 is MNHNS and CDR2 SASEGT. V lost 3 bases to trimming and J lost 0 bases, with 1 base between them. CDR3 sequence reads: CASSDSTDTQYF. CDR3 DNA sequence: TGTGCCAGCAGTGACAGCACAGATACGCAGTATTTT.

This clone has just a few counts. V and J are TRBV7-3 and TRBJ2-1; D gene ambiguous. CDR1 is SGHTA and CDR2 is FQGTGA in the germline V gene. Trimming removed 5 bases at V and 3 bases at J, with 8 bases between. This CDR3 region has 13 residues. The chain's CDR3 is CASSDGGYNEQFF. CDR3 DNA sequence: TGTGCCAGCAGCGATGGTGGCTACAATGAGCAGTTCTTC.

The V and J genes are TRBV27 and TRBJ2-3, with 11 bases identical to TRBD2. The CDR3 spans 16 residues. V shed 8 bases, J shed 0 bases, and the junction held 7 bases outside the gene matches. CDR1 is MNHEY, CDR2 SMNVEV, per germline (reference sequence). CDR3 sequence (DNA): TGTGCCAGCTCCCCACTAGCGGGGGATAGCACAGATACGCAGTATTTT. This sequence encodes CASSPLAGDSTDTQYF.

The chain is built from TRBV2 and TRBJ2-7; D is undetermined. CDR1 and CDR2 (germline): SNHLY, FYNNEI. The CDR3 has 14 amino acids. The ends were cut back, 3 bases at V and 0 bases at J, with 9 bases in the middle. CDR3 nucleotides: TGTGCCAGCAGTGACCAGACGTCCTCCTACGAGCAGTACTTC. This codes for CASSDQTSSYEQYF.

This rearrangement joins TRBV6-1 to TRBJ2-7; no clear D gene. This CDR3 is 15 amino acids long. V lost 1 base to trimming and J lost 2 bases, with 12 bases between them. The germline V gene has CDR1 MNHNS and CDR2 SASEGT. The CDR3 reads CASSEVGKPAYEQYF. The DNA for the CDR3 is TGTGCCAGCAGTGAAGTAGGGAAACCGGCCTACGAGCAGTACTTC.

DNA of the CDR3: TGTGCCAGCAGCTTTGGAGGGGGAGCGAGCACTGAAGCTTTCTTT. Residues: CASSFGGGASTEAFF. V gene TRBV7-9 combines with J gene TRBJ1-1; maybe TRBD1 (6 bases). V lost 3 bases, J lost 4 bases, and 15 bases lay in between. CDR1 and CDR2 (germline): SEHNR, FQNEAQ (reference sequence). CDR3 length equals 15 residues.

This clone was picked up one time. The chain has TRBV19 and TRBJ2-7; a weak D match, TRBD2 (7 bases). Trimming took 7 bases from V and 1 from J, leaving 17 bases between them. Germline V gene sequence: CDR1 LNHDA, CDR2 SQIVND (reference sequence). The CDR3 length is 15 residues. The CDR3 region is CASTTGRGASYEQYF. CDR3 bases: TGTGCCAGTACAACTGGGAGGGGGGCGTCCTACGAGCAGTACTTC.

This chain uses TRBV7-9 with TRBJ2-7, with 9 bases fitting TRBD2. The CDR3 spans 18 residues. With 5 bases clipped from V and 0 bases from J, the junction kept 14 bases outside the gene matches. Germline V CDR1 and CDR2: SEHNR, FQNEAQ (reference sequence). CDR3 sequence: CASSTSGSGSWSSYEQYF. CDR3 bases: TGTGCCAGCAGCACCTCAGGTAGCGGGAGTTGGAGCTCCTACGAGCAGTACTTC.

The chain uses TRBV9 and TRBJ2-7; D is undetermined. CDR1 is SGDLS, CDR2 YYNGEE, per germline. CDR3 length: 15 amino acids. Trimming took off 0 bases at V and 2 bases at J, with 12 bases between the two ends. The CDR3 loop is CASSVGRDKTYEQYF. The CDR3 coding sequence is TGTGCCAGCAGCGTAGGGCGAGACAAAACCTACGAGCAGTACTTC.